This T cell receptor (beta chain) appears in the sequencing data of a study of cytomegalovirus exposure and HLA in healthy donors. Of note for this clone: Its cognate antigen is unknown.

The CDR3 runs to 15 residues. V was shortened by 2 bases and J by 1 base, with 11 bases between the two germline ends. The germline V gene encodes CDR1 MDHEN and CDR2 SYDVKM. The primer mix had 60 Vbeta and 13 Jbeta primers. The data were produced by immunoSEQ multiplex PCR, yet TCRdb's version contains in-frame clones alone and is incomplete. This sample yields 130,000 or so clones, of which over 60% are seen a single time; roughly 6% belongs to the top ten. Study-wide results and caveats: The majority of CMV-associated TCR beta chains were reported as apparently HLA-restricted in a later analysis. CMV serostatus was the only recorded immune exposure for donors. In a later analysis, HLA-C alleles had the fewest associated TCRs, DRB1 alleles the most.

This TCR was recovered from a woman aged 40 to 50 in good health and CMV-seronegative. The chain couples TRBV28 to TRBJ1-1; the D is unclear. The sample taken for sequencing was PBMCs. The CDR3 sequence is CASSLDSSGNTEAFF. The CDR3 coding sequence is TGTGCCAGCAGTTTAGATTCGTCGGGGAACACTGAAGCTTTCTTT.